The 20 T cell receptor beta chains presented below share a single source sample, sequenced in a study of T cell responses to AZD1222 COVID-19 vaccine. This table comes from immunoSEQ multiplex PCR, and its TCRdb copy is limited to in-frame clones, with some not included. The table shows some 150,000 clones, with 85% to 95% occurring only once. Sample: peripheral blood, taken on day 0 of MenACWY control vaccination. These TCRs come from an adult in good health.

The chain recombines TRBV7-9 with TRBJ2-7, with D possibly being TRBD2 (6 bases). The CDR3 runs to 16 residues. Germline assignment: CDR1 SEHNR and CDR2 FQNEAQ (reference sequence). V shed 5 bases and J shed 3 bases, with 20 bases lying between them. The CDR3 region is CASSPSWAGPFYEQYF. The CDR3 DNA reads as TGTGCCAGCAGCCCGTCCTGGGCGGGACCCTTCTACGAGCAGTACTTC.

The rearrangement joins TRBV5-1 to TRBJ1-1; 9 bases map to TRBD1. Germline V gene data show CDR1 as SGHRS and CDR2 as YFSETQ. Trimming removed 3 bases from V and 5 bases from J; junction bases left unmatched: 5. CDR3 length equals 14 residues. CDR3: CASSWGQGETEAFF. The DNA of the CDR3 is TGCGCCAGCAGCTGGGGACAGGGAGAGACTGAAGCTTTCTTT.

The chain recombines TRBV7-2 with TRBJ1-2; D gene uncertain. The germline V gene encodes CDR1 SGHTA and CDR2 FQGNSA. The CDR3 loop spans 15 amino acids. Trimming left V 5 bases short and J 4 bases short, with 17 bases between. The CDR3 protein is CASSLSIGSGYGYTF. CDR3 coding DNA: TGTGCCAGCAGCCTTAGTATAGGGAGTGGCTATGGCTACACCTTC. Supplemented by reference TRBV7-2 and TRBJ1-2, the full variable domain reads GAGVSQSPSNKVTEKGKDVELRCDPISGHTALYWYRQSLGQGLEFLIYFQGNSAPDKSGLPSDRFSAERTGGSVSTLTIQRTQQEDSAVYLCASSLSIGSGYGYTFGSGTRLTVV.

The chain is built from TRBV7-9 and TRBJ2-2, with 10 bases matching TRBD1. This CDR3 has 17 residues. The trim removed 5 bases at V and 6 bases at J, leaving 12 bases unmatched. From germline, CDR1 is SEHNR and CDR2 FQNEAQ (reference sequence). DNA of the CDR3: TGTGCCAGCAGCATTCCCCGGGACAGGGGCCTCGCCGGGGAGCTGTTTTTT. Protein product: CASSIPRDRGLAGELFF.

CDR3 DNA: TGTGCCAGCAGACCGAACAGGGTTACTGAAGCTTTCTTT. It codes for CASRPNRVTEAFF. This rearrangement joins TRBV7-9 to TRBJ1-1, with a weak D call TRBD1 (6 bases). CDR3 length: 13 residues. The ends were cut back, 6 bases at V and 5 bases at J, with 13 bases in the middle. Germline assignment: CDR1 SEHNR and CDR2 FQNEAQ (reference sequence).

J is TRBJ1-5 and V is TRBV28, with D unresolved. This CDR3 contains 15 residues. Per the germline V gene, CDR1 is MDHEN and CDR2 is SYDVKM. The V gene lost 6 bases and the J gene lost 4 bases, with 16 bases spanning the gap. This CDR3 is CASSPPGTVNQPQHF. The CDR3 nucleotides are TGTGCCAGCAGCCCCCCGGGAACAGTTAATCAGCCCCAGCATTTT.

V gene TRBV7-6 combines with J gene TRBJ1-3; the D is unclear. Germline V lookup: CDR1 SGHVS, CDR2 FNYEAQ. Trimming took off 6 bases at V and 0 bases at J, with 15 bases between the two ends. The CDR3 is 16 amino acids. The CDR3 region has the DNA TGTGCCAGCAGTATTAGCGGCGGACGCTCTGGAAACACCATATATTTT. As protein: CASSISGGRSGNTIYF.

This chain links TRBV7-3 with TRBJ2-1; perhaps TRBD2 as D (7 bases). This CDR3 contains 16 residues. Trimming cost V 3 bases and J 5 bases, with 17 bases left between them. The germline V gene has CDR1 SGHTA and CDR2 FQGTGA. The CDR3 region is CASSLGQLASHNEQFF. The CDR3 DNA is TGTGCCAGCAGCTTGGGACAACTAGCGAGTCACAATGAGCAGTTCTTC. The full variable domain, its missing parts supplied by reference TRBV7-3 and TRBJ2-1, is GAGVSQTPSNKVTEKGKYVELRCDPISGHTALYWYRQSLGQGPEFLIYFQGTGAADDSGLPNDRFFAVRPEGSVSTLKIQRTERGDSAVYLCASSLGQLASHNEQFFGPGTRLTVL.

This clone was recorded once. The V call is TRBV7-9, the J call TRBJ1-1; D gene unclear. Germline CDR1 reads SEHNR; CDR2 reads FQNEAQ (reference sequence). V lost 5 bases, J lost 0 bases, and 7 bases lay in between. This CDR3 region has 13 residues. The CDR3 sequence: CASSIDMNTEAFF. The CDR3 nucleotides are TGTGCCAGCAGCATTGACATGAACACTGAAGCTTTCTTT.

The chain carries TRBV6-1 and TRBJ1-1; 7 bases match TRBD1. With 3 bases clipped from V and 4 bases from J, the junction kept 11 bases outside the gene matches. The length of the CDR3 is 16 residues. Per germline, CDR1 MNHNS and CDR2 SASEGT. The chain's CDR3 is CASSEGIGQASTEAFF. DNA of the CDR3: TGTGCCAGCAGTGAGGGCATCGGACAGGCTAGCACTGAAGCTTTCTTT.

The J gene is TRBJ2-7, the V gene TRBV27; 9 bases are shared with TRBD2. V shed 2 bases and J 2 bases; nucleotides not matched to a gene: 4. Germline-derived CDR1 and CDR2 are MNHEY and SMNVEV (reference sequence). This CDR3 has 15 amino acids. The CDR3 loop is CASSLMASGTYEQYF. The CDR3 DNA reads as TGTGCCAGCAGTTTAATGGCTAGCGGGACCTACGAGCAGTACTTC.

The CDR3 nucleotides read TGTGCCAGCAGTACCTCAGCTACACCCCTCCACTTT. It specifies CASSTSATPLHF. The genes are TRBV2 and TRBJ1-6; no reliable D call. The ends were cut back, 5 bases at V and 11 bases at J, with 10 bases in the middle. The CDR3 sequence is 12 residues long. Germline values: CDR1 SNHLY, CDR2 FYNNEI.

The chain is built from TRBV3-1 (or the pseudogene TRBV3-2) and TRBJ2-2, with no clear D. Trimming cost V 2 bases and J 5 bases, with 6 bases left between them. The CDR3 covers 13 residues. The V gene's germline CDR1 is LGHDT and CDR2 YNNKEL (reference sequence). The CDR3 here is CASSQRGTGELFF. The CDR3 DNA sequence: TGTGCCAGCAGCCAACGCGGAACCGGGGAGCTGTTTTTT.

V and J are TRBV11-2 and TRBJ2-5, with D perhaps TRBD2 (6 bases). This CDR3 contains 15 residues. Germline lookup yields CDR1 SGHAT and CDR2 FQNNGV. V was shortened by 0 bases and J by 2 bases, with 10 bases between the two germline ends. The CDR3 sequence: CASSLDGGQQETQYF. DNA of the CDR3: TGTGCCAGCAGCTTAGATGGAGGGCAGCAAGAGACCCAGTACTTC.

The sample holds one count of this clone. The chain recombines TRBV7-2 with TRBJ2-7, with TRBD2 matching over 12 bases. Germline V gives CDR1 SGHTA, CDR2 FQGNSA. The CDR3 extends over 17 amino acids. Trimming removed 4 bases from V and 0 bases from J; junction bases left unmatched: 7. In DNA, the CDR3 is TGTGCCAGCAGCTGGCAGTCTAGCGGGAGGGCCTCCTACGAGCAGTACTTC. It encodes CASSWQSSGRASYEQYF.

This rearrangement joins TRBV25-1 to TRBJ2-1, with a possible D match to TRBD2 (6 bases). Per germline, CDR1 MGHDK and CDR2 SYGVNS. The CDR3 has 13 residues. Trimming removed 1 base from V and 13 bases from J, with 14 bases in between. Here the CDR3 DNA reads TGTGCCAGCAGTGAATCCCTGGGGCGGGACCAGTTCTTC. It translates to CASSESLGRDQFF.

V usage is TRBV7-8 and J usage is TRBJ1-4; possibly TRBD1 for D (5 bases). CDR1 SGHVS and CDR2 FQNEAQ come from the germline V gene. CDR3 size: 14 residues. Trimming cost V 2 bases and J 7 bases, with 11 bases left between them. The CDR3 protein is CASSLLGVTEKLFF. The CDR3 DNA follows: TGTGCCAGCAGCTTATTGGGGGTCACTGAAAAACTGTTTTTT.

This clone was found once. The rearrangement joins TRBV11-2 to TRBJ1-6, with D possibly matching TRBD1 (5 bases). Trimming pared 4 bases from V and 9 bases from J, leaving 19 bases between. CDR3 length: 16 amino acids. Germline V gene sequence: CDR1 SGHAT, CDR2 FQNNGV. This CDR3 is CASSSYQGNAGSPLHF. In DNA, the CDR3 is TGTGCCAGCAGCTCTTATCAGGGAAACGCGGGTTCACCCCTCCACTTT.

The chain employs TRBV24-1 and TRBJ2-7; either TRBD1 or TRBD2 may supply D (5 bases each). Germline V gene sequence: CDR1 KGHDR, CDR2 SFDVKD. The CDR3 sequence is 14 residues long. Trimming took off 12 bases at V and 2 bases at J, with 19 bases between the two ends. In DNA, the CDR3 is TGTGCCTCCGTCTATGGGACGCTGCCCTACGAGCAGTACTTC. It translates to CASVYGTLPYEQYF.

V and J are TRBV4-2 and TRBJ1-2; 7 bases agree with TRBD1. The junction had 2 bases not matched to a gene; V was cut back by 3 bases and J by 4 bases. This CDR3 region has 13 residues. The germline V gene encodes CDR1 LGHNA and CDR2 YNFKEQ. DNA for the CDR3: TGTGCCAGCAGCCAGACAGGGTTCTATGGCTACACCTTC. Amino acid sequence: CASSQTGFYGYTF.